These T cell receptor beta chains were read from a single sample in a study of blood T cell repertoires in COVID-19. Clones were sequenced by immunoSEQ multiplex PCR, and TCRdb holds only the in-frame ones, with some missing. The sample consists of 30,000 to 40,000 clones, around 80% of them appearing once. The specimen was peripheral blood. These receptors were collected from a man aged 80 or over with active or convalescent COVID-19. Each CDR3 is given with its conserved first and last residue. The D gene is left open where the match is weak. The size entry is marked missing in some rows and otherwise reads once, few, many or a size class.

size: once
length: 13
D: -
J: TRBJ2-5
V: TRBV4-1
DNA: TGCGCCAGCAGCCAAGTGCAGGCCGGGGCCCAGTACTTC
CDR3: CASSQVQAGAQYF

size: -
length: 15
D: -
J: TRBJ1-5
V: TRBV28
DNA: TGTGCCAGCAGTCCCCGACAGGCTTTCAATCAGCCCCAGCATTTT
CDR3: CASSPRQAFNQPQHF

size: few
length: 16
D: TRBD1
J: TRBJ2-3
V: TRBV27
DNA: TGTGCCAGCAGTGCCCGGGACAGGGTAGTCGCAGATACGCAGTATTTT
CDR3: CASSARDRVVADTQYF

size: -
length: 13
D: TRBD1
J: TRBJ1-1
V: TRBV24-1
DNA: TGTGCCACCGCTGGGGACAGGCCTACTGAAGCTTTCTTT
CDR3: CATAGDRPTEAFF

size: -
length: 17
D: -
J: TRBJ2-5
V: TRBV21-1
DNA: TGTGCCAGCAGGTTGGGTACAGGCCAAAACCATGGGAAGACCCAGTACTTC
CDR3: CASRLGTGQNHGKTQYF

size: few
length: 17
D: TRBD2
J: TRBJ2-2
V: TRBV27
DNA: TGTGCCAGCAGTGAGACCCCGGGACTAGCGGGAACCGGGGAGCTGTTTTTT
CDR3: CASSETPGLAGTGELFF

size: -
length: 12
D: -
J: TRBJ2-1
V: TRBV24-1
DNA: TGTGCCACCGGACAGAGGGAGAATGAGCAGTTCTTC
CDR3: CATGQRENEQFF

size: -
length: 12
D: -
J: TRBJ2-7
V: TRBV28
DNA: TGTGCCAGCCAAAGGGGGAGCTACGAGCAGTACTTC
CDR3: CASQRGSYEQYF

size: -
length: 17
D: TRBD1
J: TRBJ2-3
V: TRBV30
DNA: TGTGCCTGGAGTCCGACCTCCGGGACAGGGGGCACAGATACGCAGTATTTT
CDR3: CAWSPTSGTGGTDTQYF

size: -
length: 13
D: TRBD1
J: TRBJ1-5
V: TRBV19
DNA: TGTGCCAGTAGTCTCCAGGGGGATCAGCCCCAGCATTTT
CDR3: CASSLQGDQPQHF

size: few
length: 16
D: TRBD2
J: TRBJ2-7
V: TRBV6-6
DNA: TGTGCCAGCAGTTCGGGGACTAGCGGGAGAATCCACGAGCAGTACTTC
CDR3: CASSSGTSGRIHEQYF

size: once
length: 14
D: TRBD1
J: TRBJ1-2
V: TRBV7-2
DNA: TGTGCCAGCAGCTTATATCCCACAGGGGTTGGCTACACCTTC
CDR3: CASSLYPTGVGYTF

size: few
length: 16
D: TRBD1
J: TRBJ2-1
V: TRBV10-3
DNA: TGTGCCATCAGTGACCCGGGACAGGGGGGAGCCAATGAGCAGTTCTTC
CDR3: CAISDPGQGGANEQFF

size: -
length: 11
D: -
J: TRBJ2-7
V: TRBV20-1
DNA: TGCAGTGCTCACCGGGATTACGAGCAGTACTTC
CDR3: CSAHRDYEQYF

size: few
length: 16
D: TRBD1
J: TRBJ2-2
V: TRBV9
DNA: TGTGCCAGCAGCGACTGGACAGGTCCTCCCACCGGGGAGCTGTTTTTT
CDR3: CASSDWTGPPTGELFF

size: many
length: 15
D: -
J: TRBJ2-6
V: TRBV7-3
DNA: TGTGCCAGCAGCTCCCTAGCCTCTGGGGCCAACGTCCTGACTTTC
CDR3: CASSSLASGANVLTF

size: -
length: 15
D: TRBD1
J: TRBJ2-3
V: TRBV28
DNA: TGTGCCAGCAGTTTCCCCCAGGGGGCCACAGATACGCAGTATTTT
CDR3: CASSFPQGATDTQYF

size: -
length: 15
D: TRBD2
J: TRBJ2-7
V: TRBV19
DNA: TGTGCCAGTAGTACTTCACTAGCGGGAGACTACGAGCAGTACTTC
CDR3: CASSTSLAGDYEQYF

size: -
length: 14
D: TRBD1
J: TRBJ2-2
V: TRBV7-9
DNA: TGTGCCAGCAGCCTGACAGGGAGCACCGGGGAGCTGTTTTTT
CDR3: CASSLTGSTGELFF

size: -
length: 15
D: TRBD2
J: TRBJ2-3
V: TRBV18
DNA: TGTGCCAGCTCACCATGGACTAGGGGCACAGATACGCAGTATTTT
CDR3: CASSPWTRGTDTQYF

size: -
length: 13
D: -
J: TRBJ2-7
V: TRBV29-1
DNA: TGCAGCGCCTACGGCGGGACTCCATACGAGCAGTACTTC
CDR3: CSAYGGTPYEQYF

size: -
length: 17
D: TRBD1
J: TRBJ1-1
V: TRBV29-1
DNA: TGCAGCGTTCGACGCGGTCCCGGGACAGGGGACGGCACTGAAGCTTTCTTT
CDR3: CSVRRGPGTGDGTEAFF

size: -
length: 16
D: -
J: TRBJ1-4
V: TRBV7-2
DNA: TGTGCCAGCAGCTTACGAAACCCAGGGTCTAATGAAAAACTGTTTTTT
CDR3: CASSLRNPGSNEKLFF

size: -
length: 12
D: -
J: TRBJ1-1
V: TRBV10-2
DNA: TGCGCCAGCAGTGAGGGTAGCACTGAAGCTTTCTTT
CDR3: CASSEGSTEAFF

size: -
length: 13
D: -
J: TRBJ2-5
V: TRBV12-3/TRBV12-4
DNA: TGTGCCAGCATCCCCCCCACGGAAGAGACCCAGTACTTC
CDR3: CASIPPTEETQYF

size: few
length: 13
D: TRBD1
J: TRBJ2-1
V: TRBV5-4
DNA: TGTGCCACCAGGGACAGGGGATACAATGAGCAGTTCTTC
CDR3: CATRDRGYNEQFF

size: -
length: 14
D: TRBD2
J: TRBJ2-7
V: TRBV5-6
DNA: TGTGCCAGCAGCGGGAGGGGAGCCCCCTACGAGCAGTACTTC
CDR3: CASSGRGAPYEQYF

size: -
length: 14
D: TRBD2
J: TRBJ2-7
V: TRBV6-5
DNA: TGTGCCAGCAGTTACCGGGGGGAAGGCTACGAGCAGTACTTC
CDR3: CASSYRGEGYEQYF

size: -
length: 14
D: -
J: TRBJ1-2
V: TRBV28
DNA: TGTGCCAGCAGTTTAACGGGAGAAGACTATGGCTACACCTTC
CDR3: CASSLTGEDYGYTF

size: -
length: 17
D: TRBD1
J: TRBJ1-4
V: TRBV19
DNA: TGTGCCAGTAGTACACTATCGCGCCAGGGGGCAGGTGAAAAACTGTTTTTT
CDR3: CASSTLSRQGAGEKLFF

size: few
length: 15
D: TRBD2
J: TRBJ2-2
V: TRBV10-3
DNA: TGTGCCATCAGTGATAGACTAGCGGGAACCGGGGAGCTGTTTTTT
CDR3: CAISDRLAGTGELFF

size: -
length: 13
D: -
J: TRBJ1-1
V: TRBV2
DNA: TGTGCCAGCATGCCTGGGAGTGCAGGTGAAGCTTTCTTT
CDR3: CASMPGSAGEAFF

size: -
length: 15
D: TRBD1
J: TRBJ2-7
V: TRBV7-2
DNA: TGTGCCAGCAGCACAACCGGGACAGGCGCCTACGAGCAGTACTTC
CDR3: CASSTTGTGAYEQYF

size: -
length: 11
D: -
J: TRBJ1-4
V: TRBV20-1
DNA: TGCAGTGCTCCACAAAATGAAAAACTGTTTTTT
CDR3: CSAPQNEKLFF

size: -
length: 12
D: -
J: TRBJ1-6
V: TRBV3-1/TRBV3-2
DNA: TGTGCCAGCAGCCAGGGGAGTCGTTCCCTCCACTTT
CDR3: CASSQGSRSLHF

size: -
length: 14
D: -
J: TRBJ1-2
V: TRBV6-5
DNA: TGTGCCAGCAGAACGGACAGCCGCCTGGGTGGCTACACCTTC
CDR3: CASRTDSRLGGYTF

size: -
length: 15
D: -
J: TRBJ2-7
V: TRBV4-1
DNA: TGCGCCAGCAGCCAAGATCAGGTGGGGCCTTACGAGCAGTACTTC
CDR3: CASSQDQVGPYEQYF

size: -
length: 18
D: TRBD2
J: TRBJ2-5
V: TRBV7-2
DNA: TGTGCCAGCAGCTTAGCGTGGATGGCGGGGGGGGACCAAGAGACCCAGTACTTC
CDR3: CASSLAWMAGGDQETQYF

size: -
length: 16
D: -
J: TRBJ1-4
V: TRBV6-2/TRBV6-3
DNA: TGTGCCAGCAGTTCAGGACGGGGTGGGACTAATGAAAAACTGTTTTTT
CDR3: CASSSGRGGTNEKLFF

size: -
length: 15
D: -
J: TRBJ1-5
V: TRBV6-5
DNA: TGTGCCAGCAGAGCCGGACAGAGTATCAATCAGCCCCAGCATTTT
CDR3: CASRAGQSINQPQHF

size: few
length: 22
D: TRBD2
J: TRBJ2-3
V: TRBV19
DNA: TGTGCCAGTAGTATAGATCCAGGACTAGCGGGGACTTATATTACGTACACAGATACGCAGTATTTT
CDR3: CASSIDPGLAGTYITYTDTQYF